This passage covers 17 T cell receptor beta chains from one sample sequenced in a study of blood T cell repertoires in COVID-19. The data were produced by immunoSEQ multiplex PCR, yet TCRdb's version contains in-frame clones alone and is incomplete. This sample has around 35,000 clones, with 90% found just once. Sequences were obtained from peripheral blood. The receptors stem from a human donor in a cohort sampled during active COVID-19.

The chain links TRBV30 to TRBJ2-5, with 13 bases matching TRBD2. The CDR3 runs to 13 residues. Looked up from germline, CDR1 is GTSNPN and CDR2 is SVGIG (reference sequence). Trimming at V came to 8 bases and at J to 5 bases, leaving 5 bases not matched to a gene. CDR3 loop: CAGTSGRGETQYF. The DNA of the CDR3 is TGTGCCGGAACTAGCGGGAGGGGGGAGACCCAGTACTTC.

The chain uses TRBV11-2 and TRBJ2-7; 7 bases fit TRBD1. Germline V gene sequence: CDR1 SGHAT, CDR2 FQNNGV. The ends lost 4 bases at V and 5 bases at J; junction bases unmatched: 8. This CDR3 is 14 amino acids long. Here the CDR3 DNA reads TGTGCCAGCAGCTCTCGCCTAGGGGGCAACGAGCAGTACTTC. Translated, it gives CASSSRLGGNEQYF.

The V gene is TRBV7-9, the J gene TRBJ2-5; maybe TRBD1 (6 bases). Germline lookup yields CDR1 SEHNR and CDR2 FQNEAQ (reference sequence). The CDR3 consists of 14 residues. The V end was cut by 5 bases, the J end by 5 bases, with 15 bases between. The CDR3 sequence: CASSLRGKTETQYF. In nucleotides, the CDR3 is TGTGCCAGCAGCCTAAGGGGGAAGACGGAGACCCAGTACTTC.

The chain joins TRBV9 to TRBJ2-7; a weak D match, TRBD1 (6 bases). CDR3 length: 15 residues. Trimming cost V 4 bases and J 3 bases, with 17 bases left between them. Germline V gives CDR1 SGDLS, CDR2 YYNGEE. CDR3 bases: TGTGCCAGCAGCTCCGGCTACAGGGAGAACTACGAGCAGTACTTC. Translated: CASSSGYRENYEQYF. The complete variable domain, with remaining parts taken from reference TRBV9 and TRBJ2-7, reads DSGVTQTPKHLITATGQRVTLRCSPRSGDLSVYWYQQSLDQGLQFLIQYYNGEERAKGNILERFSAQQFPDLHSELNLSSLELGDSALYFCASSSGYRENYEQYFGPGTRLTVT.

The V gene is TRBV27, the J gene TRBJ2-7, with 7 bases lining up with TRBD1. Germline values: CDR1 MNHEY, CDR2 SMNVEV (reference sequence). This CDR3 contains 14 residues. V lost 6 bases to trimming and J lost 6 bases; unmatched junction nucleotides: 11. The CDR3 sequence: CASSWTGWAREQYF. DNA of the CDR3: TGTGCCAGCAGCTGGACAGGTTGGGCTCGCGAGCAGTACTTC.

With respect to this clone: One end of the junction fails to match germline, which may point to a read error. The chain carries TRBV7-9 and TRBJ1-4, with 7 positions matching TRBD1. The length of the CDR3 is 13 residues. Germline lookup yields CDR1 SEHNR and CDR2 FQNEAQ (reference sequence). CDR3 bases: TGTGCCAGCAGTTTAGGGGGCAGTGAAAAACTGTTTTTT. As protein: CASSLGGSEKLFF.

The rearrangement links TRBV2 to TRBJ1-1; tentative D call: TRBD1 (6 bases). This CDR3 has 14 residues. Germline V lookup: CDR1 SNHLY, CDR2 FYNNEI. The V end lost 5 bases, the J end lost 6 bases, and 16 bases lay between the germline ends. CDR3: CASSPRTVGPEAFF. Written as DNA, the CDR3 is TGTGCCAGCAGTCCCCGGACAGTAGGCCCTGAAGCTTTCTTT.

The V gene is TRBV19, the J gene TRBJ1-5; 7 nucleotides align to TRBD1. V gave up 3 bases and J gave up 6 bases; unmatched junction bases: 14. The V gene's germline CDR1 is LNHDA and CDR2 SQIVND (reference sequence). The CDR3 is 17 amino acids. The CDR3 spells CASSIRQGDALSQPQHF. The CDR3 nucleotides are TGTGCCAGTAGTATTCGTCAGGGGGATGCGTTAAGTCAGCCCCAGCATTTT.

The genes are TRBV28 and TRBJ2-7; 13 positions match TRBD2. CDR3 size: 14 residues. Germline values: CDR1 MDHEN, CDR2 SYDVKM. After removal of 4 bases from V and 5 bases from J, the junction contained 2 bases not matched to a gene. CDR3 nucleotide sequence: TGTGCCAGCAGTTCGGGACTAGCGGGGCACGAGCAGTACTTC. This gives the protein CASSSGLAGHEQYF.

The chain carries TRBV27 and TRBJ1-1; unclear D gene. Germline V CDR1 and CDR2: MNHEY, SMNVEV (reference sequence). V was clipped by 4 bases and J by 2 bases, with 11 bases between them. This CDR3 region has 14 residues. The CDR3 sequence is CASSSPYQNTEAFF. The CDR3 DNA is TGTGCCAGCAGTTCCCCCTATCAAAACACTGAAGCTTTCTTT.

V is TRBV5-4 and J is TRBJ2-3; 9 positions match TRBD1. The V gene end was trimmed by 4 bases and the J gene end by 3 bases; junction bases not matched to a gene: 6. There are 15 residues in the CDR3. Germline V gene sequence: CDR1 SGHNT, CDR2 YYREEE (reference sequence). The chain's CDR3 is CASSPGQGRTDTQYF. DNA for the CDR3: TGTGCCAGCAGCCCCGGACAGGGGCGTACAGATACGCAGTATTTT.

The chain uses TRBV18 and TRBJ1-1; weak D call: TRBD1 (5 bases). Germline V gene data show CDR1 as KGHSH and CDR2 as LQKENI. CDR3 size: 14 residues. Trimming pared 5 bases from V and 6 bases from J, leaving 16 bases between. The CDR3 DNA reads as TGTGCCAGCTCAACTGGGACTTCCTCCCCTGAAGCTTTCTTT. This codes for CASSTGTSSPEAFF.

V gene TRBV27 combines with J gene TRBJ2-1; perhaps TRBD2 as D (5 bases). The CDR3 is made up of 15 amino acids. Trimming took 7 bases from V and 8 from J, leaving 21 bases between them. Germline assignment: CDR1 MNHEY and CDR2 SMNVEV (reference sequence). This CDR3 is CASTSRVSFIYEQFF. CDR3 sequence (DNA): TGTGCCAGCACTAGCCGGGTCTCTTTTATATATGAGCAGTTCTTC.

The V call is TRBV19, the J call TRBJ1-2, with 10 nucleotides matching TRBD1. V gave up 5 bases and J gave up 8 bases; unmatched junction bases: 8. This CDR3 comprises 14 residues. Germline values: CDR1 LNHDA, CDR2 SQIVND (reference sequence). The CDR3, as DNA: TGTGCCAGTAGTCACCGGGACAGGGGTTACGGCTACACCTTC. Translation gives CASSHRDRGYGYTF.

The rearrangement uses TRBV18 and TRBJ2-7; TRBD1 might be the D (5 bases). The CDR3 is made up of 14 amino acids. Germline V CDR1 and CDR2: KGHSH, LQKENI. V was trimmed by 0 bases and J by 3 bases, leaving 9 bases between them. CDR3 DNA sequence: TGTGCCAGCTCACCACCGGTGACAGACTACGAGCAGTACTTC. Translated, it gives CASSPPVTDYEQYF.

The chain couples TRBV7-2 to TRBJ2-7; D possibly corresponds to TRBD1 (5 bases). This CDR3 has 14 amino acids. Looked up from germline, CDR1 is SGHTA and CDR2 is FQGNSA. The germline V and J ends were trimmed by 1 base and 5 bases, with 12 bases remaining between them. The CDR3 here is CASSLVGQADEQYF. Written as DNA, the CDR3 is TGTGCCAGCAGCTTAGTGGGGCAGGCGGACGAGCAGTACTTC.

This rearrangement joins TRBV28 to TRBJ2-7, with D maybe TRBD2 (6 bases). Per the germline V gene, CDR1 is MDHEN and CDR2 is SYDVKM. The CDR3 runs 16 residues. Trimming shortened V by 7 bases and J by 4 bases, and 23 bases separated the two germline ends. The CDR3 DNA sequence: TGTGCCAGCACCCACCTATCGACTTGGGGGGAATACGAGCAGTACTTC. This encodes CASTHLSTWGEYEQYF.